This is a list of T cell receptor beta chains from one sample in a study of T cell clusters in autoimmune cytopenias. TCRdb reprocessed the multiplex PCR reads, keeping one entry per CDR3 protein, no DNA. In total, the table holds fewer than 8,500 distinct CDR3 sequences. Specimen: peripheral blood. These receptors were collected from a human donor with an autoimmune cytopenia or autoimmune hepatitis (not recorded which). Both conserved end residues are part of each CDR3. The order of the fields is J gene, V gene, clone size, CDR3 protein. Not every row has a clone size; where given, it reads once, few, many or a size class.

j_gene: TRBJ1-2; v_gene: TRBV10-3; abundance: medium-sized; CDR3aa: CAISESSGHAYGYTF
j_gene: TRBJ1-2; v_gene: TRBV4-3; abundance: -; CDR3aa: CASSLRDDYGYTF
j_gene: TRBJ2-1; v_gene: TRBV12-5; abundance: -; CDR3aa: CASGAPGPTYYNEQFF
j_gene: TRBJ1-5; v_gene: TRBV10-1; abundance: -; CDR3aa: CASSESQGVTGMPQHF
j_gene: TRBJ2-7; v_gene: TRBV29-1; abundance: medium-sized; CDR3aa: CSVGGQGGEQYF
j_gene: TRBJ1-5; v_gene: TRBV2; abundance: -; CDR3aa: CASSGRDRGYQPQHF
j_gene: TRBJ2-3; v_gene: TRBV20-1; abundance: -; CDR3aa: CSAGGGTDTQYF
j_gene: TRBJ2-2; v_gene: TRBV20-1; abundance: -; CDR3aa: CSAPRFGPQRTGELFF
j_gene: TRBJ1-5; v_gene: TRBV5-5; abundance: medium-sized; CDR3aa: CASSLGGNGDQPQHF
j_gene: TRBJ1-5; v_gene: TRBV6-1; abundance: -; CDR3aa: CASSGQGARQPQHF
j_gene: TRBJ1-2; v_gene: TRBV19; abundance: -; CDR3aa: CASNSIGGGMATRQYGYTF
j_gene: TRBJ2-5; v_gene: TRBV27; abundance: -; CDR3aa: CASSPQGDETQYF
j_gene: TRBJ2-2; v_gene: TRBV15; abundance: medium-sized; CDR3aa: CATSPGEAGLFF
j_gene: TRBJ1-2; v_gene: TRBV5-1; abundance: medium-sized; CDR3aa: CASSLGGTGRIDTF
j_gene: TRBJ2-3; v_gene: TRBV28; abundance: -; CDR3aa: CASSPPGVGVWYF
j_gene: TRBJ2-1; v_gene: TRBV6-5; abundance: -; CDR3aa: CASSVTGGNEQFF
j_gene: TRBJ2-5; v_gene: TRBV10-3; abundance: -; CDR3aa: CAISGLAQETQYF
j_gene: TRBJ1-1; v_gene: TRBV12-3/TRBV12-4; abundance: -; CDR3aa: CASSLRAVNTEAFF
j_gene: TRBJ1-6; v_gene: TRBV18; abundance: -; CDR3aa: CASSPGEPLFSYNSPLHF
j_gene: TRBJ2-3; v_gene: TRBV6-2/TRBV6-3; abundance: -; CDR3aa: CASTNRLAGGTDTQYF
j_gene: TRBJ2-1; v_gene: TRBV28; abundance: -; CDR3aa: CASSSVRAKSYNEQFF
j_gene: TRBJ2-1; v_gene: TRBV19; abundance: medium-sized; CDR3aa: CASSRQRGPYNEQFF
j_gene: TRBJ1-1; v_gene: TRBV20-1; abundance: -; CDR3aa: CSARDWGRENTEAFF
j_gene: TRBJ2-5; v_gene: TRBV7-2; abundance: medium-sized; CDR3aa: CASSLDPGTSEETQYF
j_gene: TRBJ1-2; v_gene: TRBV20-1; abundance: medium-sized; CDR3aa: CSRETTGNGYTF
j_gene: TRBJ2-1; v_gene: TRBV20-1; abundance: -; CDR3aa: CSARGAAYNEQFF
j_gene: TRBJ1-1; v_gene: TRBV2; abundance: -; CDR3aa: CASSEGGIEAFF
j_gene: TRBJ1-4; v_gene: TRBV12-3/TRBV12-4; abundance: -; CDR3aa: CASGWTGSHEKLFF
j_gene: TRBJ2-6; v_gene: TRBV28; abundance: medium-sized; CDR3aa: CATRTSGRSGANVLTF
j_gene: TRBJ2-2; v_gene: TRBV5-4; abundance: medium-sized; CDR3aa: CASSRTGNTGELFF
j_gene: TRBJ1-6; v_gene: TRBV6-2/TRBV6-3; abundance: medium-sized; CDR3aa: CASSYIRNSPLHF
j_gene: TRBJ2-5; v_gene: TRBV5-6; abundance: -; CDR3aa: CASSLTSGGASETQYF
j_gene: TRBJ1-2; v_gene: TRBV6-4; abundance: medium-sized; CDR3aa: CASSDSMGLYGYTF
j_gene: TRBJ2-1; v_gene: TRBV6-2/TRBV6-3; abundance: -; CDR3aa: CASSPIGSSSYNEQFF
j_gene: TRBJ1-5; v_gene: TRBV7-2; abundance: medium-sized; CDR3aa: CASSTYTGGDQPQHF
j_gene: TRBJ1-1; v_gene: TRBV11-1; abundance: medium-sized; CDR3aa: CASGGGKNTEAFF
j_gene: TRBJ2-1; v_gene: TRBV6-2/TRBV6-3; abundance: -; CDR3aa: CASAVAGVGLWEQFF
j_gene: TRBJ2-3; v_gene: TRBV20-1; abundance: -; CDR3aa: CSAGTAATSTDTQYF
j_gene: TRBJ2-1; v_gene: TRBV30; abundance: -; CDR3aa: CAGGWDYLEQFF
j_gene: TRBJ1-1; v_gene: TRBV28; abundance: -; CDR3aa: CASSSGQGLPEAFF
j_gene: TRBJ1-6; v_gene: TRBV12-3/TRBV12-4; abundance: medium-sized; CDR3aa: CASSRGQGAGSPLHF
j_gene: TRBJ2-5; v_gene: TRBV5-1; abundance: -; CDR3aa: CASSISRGPETQYF
j_gene: TRBJ1-2; v_gene: TRBV6-6; abundance: medium-sized; CDR3aa: CASKYKDGYTF
j_gene: TRBJ2-3; v_gene: TRBV20-1; abundance: -; CDR3aa: CSARDLTGLATDTQYF
j_gene: TRBJ1-1; v_gene: TRBV27; abundance: medium-sized; CDR3aa: CASSLKGSPNTEAFF
j_gene: TRBJ2-2; v_gene: TRBV5-1; abundance: -; CDR3aa: CASSLRGTGNTGELFF
j_gene: TRBJ2-7; v_gene: TRBV19; abundance: medium-sized; CDR3aa: CASSAIDRSPYEQYF